The text below deals with one T cell receptor (beta chain). Together with a sample-barcoded 5' primer, a J-beta primer mix was included in a second PCR lasting roughly 6 to 12 cycles. TCRdb re-analysed the 5' RACE reads in MiXCR, keeping a single row per CDR3 protein. The sample includes nearly 800,000 distinct CDR3 sequences, roughly three fifths of them seen just once. The data originate from a study of blood T cells in healthy people across ages. Across the whole study: The template switching approach captured approximately one barcoded beta molecule for every two T cells.

The CDR3 contains 15 residues. Germline V gene data show CDR1 as SGHRS and CDR2 as YFSETQ. The V gene lost 4 bases and the J gene lost 3 bases, with 17 bases spanning the gap. Healthy individuals of Caucasian origin from Russia, aged roughly 6 to 90, served as donors. Material: blood. This TCR was recovered from a middle-aged man in good health. The chain combines TRBV5-1 with TRBJ2-7, with D tentatively TRBD1 or TRBD2 (5 bases each). The CDR3 is CASSPDNRDDYEQYF. CDR3 in DNA: TGCGCCAGCAGCCCTGATAACCGGGACGACTACGAGCAGTACTTC.